The rows below give T cell receptor beta chains drawn from one sample of a study of T cell responses to AZD1222 COVID-19 vaccine. Sequenced by immunoSEQ multiplex PCR; TCRdb stores in-frame clones only, minus some. The sample lists around 130,000 clones, 94% seen once, with approximately 7% in the top ten. Sequenced material: peripheral blood, taken on day 0 of AZD1222 vaccination. Receptor source: an adult in good health. CDR3s include the opening cysteine and the closing phenylalanine or tryptophan. D genes are given only for firm matches.

J gene | V gene | D gene | CDR3 DNA | CDR3 protein
TRBJ1-1 | TRBV10-3 | NA | TGTGCCATCAGTGAAGGACAGCGGGTCTCTGGCACTGAAGCTTTCTTT | CAISEGQRVSGTEAFF
TRBJ2-3 | TRBV2 | NA | TGTGCCAGCAATAGGCTCACAGATACGCAGTATTTT | CASNRLTDTQYF
TRBJ1-1 | TRBV29-1 | TRBD1 | TGCAGCGTTTCCGGGACAGGGGAGACTGAAGCTTTCTTT | CSVSGTGETEAFF
TRBJ2-3 | TRBV6-5 | NA | TGTGCCACCGGGGATAGGGCAGATACGCAGTATTTT | CATGDRADTQYF
TRBJ1-4 | TRBV20-1 | NA | TGCAGTGCTATGGGGGGAGAAAAACTGTTTTTT | CSAMGGEKLFF
TRBJ2-7 | TRBV7-2 | NA | TGTGCCAGCAGCTTATACACAACCTACTCCTACGAGCAGTACTTC | CASSLYTTYSYEQYF
TRBJ2-1 | TRBV6-5 | NA | TGTGCCAGCAGTTATTTGGCAAATGAGCAGTTCTTC | CASSYLANEQFF
TRBJ2-5 | TRBV6-6 | NA | TGTGCCAGCAGTTACTCTCCCCAGGCCGTACAAGAGACCCAGTACTTC | CASSYSPQAVQETQYF
TRBJ1-3 | TRBV7-8 | NA | TGTGCCAGCAGCTTAGTAGGAAAAAATGGAAACACCATATATTTT | CASSLVGKNGNTIYF
TRBJ2-7 | TRBV19 | NA | TGTGCCAGTAGTATTAATCCGTACGAGCAGTACTTC | CASSINPYEQYF
TRBJ2-1 | TRBV19 | NA | TGTGCCAGTAGTCCCCCCCTAGCTTCCAACTGGGATGAGCAGTTCTTC | CASSPPLASNWDEQFF
TRBJ1-1 | TRBV11-2 | NA | TGTGCCAGCAGCTTCGGGCCGAACACTGAAGCTTTCTTT | CASSFGPNTEAFF
TRBJ2-1 | TRBV7-3 | NA | TGTGCCAGCAGCTCCGGTGTGTGGGATGAGCAGTTCTTC | CASSSGVWDEQFF
TRBJ1-1 | TRBV2 | TRBD1 | TGTGCCGATCGGGACAGGGGAGGAACTGAAGCTTTCTTT | CADRDRGGTEAFF
TRBJ2-7 | TRBV15 | NA | TGTGCCACCAGCCGCGTAGCGGCTTCCTACGAGCAGTACTTC | CATSRVAASYEQYF
TRBJ1-2 | TRBV6-6 | TRBD1 | TGTGCCAGCAGTTACTCGAGGGCAGGGGGTGACTATGGCTACACCTTC | CASSYSRAGGDYGYTF